These T cell receptor beta chains were read from a single sample in a study of cytomegalovirus exposure and HLA in healthy donors. Measured with immunoSEQ multiplex PCR; TCRdb has only the in-frame clones, and not every one. Of 250,000 to 350,000 clones listed, approximately 90% were seen once; the top ten hold approximately 2.4%. The sequenced sample was PBMCs. All receptors come from a woman between 18 and 29 years old in good health and CMV-seronegative. Both conserved end residues are trimmed from each CDR3. Each record gives: V gene, J gene, CDR3 protein.

TRBV2	TRBJ2-1	ASSAPTGIPYNEQF
TRBV5-4	TRBJ1-2	ASSPDTTPLHGYT
TRBV6-1	TRBJ2-2	ASSGRQSNTGELF
TRBV21-1	TRBJ2-5	ASSKALGDRGLETQY
TRBV15	TRBJ2-1	ATSGTYNEQF
TRBV2	TRBJ1-4	ASSPLTGTNEKLF
TRBV7-2	TRBJ1-5	ASRIAGGPQPQH
TRBV10-3	TRBJ2-7	AISGRDYTGGHEQY
TRBV4-1	TRBJ1-4	ASSQAVREKLF
TRBV30	TRBJ1-3	AWSGGRTGNTIY
TRBV6-5	TRBJ1-2	ASSYSWGGYGYT
TRBV6-5	TRBJ1-1	ASSDRVTEAF
TRBV5-1	TRBJ2-7	ASSLAFTGLGDEQY
TRBV27	TRBJ2-3	ASSRQGQRTDTQY
TRBV7-3	TRBJ1-1	ASSLNTAGEAF
TRBV25-1	TRBJ2-1	ASTRPGFGNEQF
TRBV19	TRBJ1-1	ASSFPPGSTEAF
TRBV5-4	TRBJ2-2	ASSVGQGFTGELF
TRBV5-3	TRBJ1-2	ARSLIARVP
TRBV27	TRBJ1-1	ASSLRGTGRGTEAF
TRBV7-2	TRBJ1-2	ASSSQGGGAYGYT
TRBV27	TRBJ1-1	ASSGLRDRATEAF
TRBV29-1	TRBJ1-1	SEGGNTGNTEAF
TRBV2	TRBJ2-2	ASSEDTDTGELF
TRBV25-1	TRBJ1-3	ASRQGNTIY
TRBV11-2	TRBJ2-7	ASSLVGAEQY
TRBV11-2	TRBJ1-1	ASSLAGGNEAF
TRBV23-1	TRBJ2-7	ASSQTGWSKTPRTGGS
TRBV12-5	TRBJ1-2	ASGLAQGGIYYGYT
TRBV5-4	TRBJ1-1	ASRRDRGPTEAF
TRBV13	-	ASSPGLAGPYEQY
TRBV2	TRBJ2-3	ATRFRDRATDTQY
TRBV29-1	TRBJ2-7	SVHSGGPEQY
TRBV5-1	TRBJ1-5	ASSLGSGNSNQPQH
TRBV15	TRBJ1-3	ATGLGNTIY
TRBV2	TRBJ1-4	ASSVQAGGNEKLF
TRBV2	TRBJ2-6	ASSAEANVLT